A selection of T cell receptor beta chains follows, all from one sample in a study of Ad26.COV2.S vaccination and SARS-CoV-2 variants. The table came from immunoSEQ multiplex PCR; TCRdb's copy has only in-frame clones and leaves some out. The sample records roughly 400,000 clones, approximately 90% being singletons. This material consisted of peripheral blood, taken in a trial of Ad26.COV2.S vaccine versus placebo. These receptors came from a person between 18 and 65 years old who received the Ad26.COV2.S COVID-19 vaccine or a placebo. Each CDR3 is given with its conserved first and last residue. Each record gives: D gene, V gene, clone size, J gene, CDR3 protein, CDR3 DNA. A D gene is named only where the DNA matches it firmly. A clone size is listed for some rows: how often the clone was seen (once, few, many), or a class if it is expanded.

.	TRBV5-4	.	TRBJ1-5	CASSHGGNQPQHF	TGTGCCAGCAGCCACGGCGGGAATCAGCCCCAGCATTTT
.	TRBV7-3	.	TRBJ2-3	CASSPLGRETDTQYF	TGTGCCAGCAGCCCCCTTGGAAGGGAGACAGATACGCAGTATTTT
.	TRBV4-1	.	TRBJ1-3	CASSFRGEGNTIYF	TGCGCCAGCAGTTTCAGGGGAGAGGGAAACACCATATATTTT
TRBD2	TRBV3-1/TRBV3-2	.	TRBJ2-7	CASSQDTTSGIYEQYF	TGTGCCAGCAGCCAAGATACGACTAGCGGGATATACGAGCAGTACTTC
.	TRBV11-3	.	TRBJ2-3	CASSLGGTSSADTQYF	TGTGCCAGCAGCTTAGGAGGGACGAGTAGCGCAGATACGCAGTATTTT
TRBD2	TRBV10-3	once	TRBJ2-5	CASKLAGDETQYF	TGTGCCTCGAAATTAGCGGGAGACGAGACCCAGTACTTC
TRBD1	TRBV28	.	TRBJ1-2	CASSLLSGQAYGYTF	TGTGCCAGCAGTTTATTATCGGGACAGGCGTATGGCTACACCTTC
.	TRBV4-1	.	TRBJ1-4	CASSQGTSEKLFF	TGCGCCAGCAGCCAAGGGACGTCGGAAAAACTGTTTTTT
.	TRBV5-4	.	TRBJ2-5	CASSLIGMANQETQYF	TGTGCCAGCAGCTTAATAGGGATGGCTAACCAAGAGACCCAGTACTTC
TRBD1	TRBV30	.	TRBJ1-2	CAWSRDRGPGGLYGYTF	TGTGCCTGGAGTCGGGACAGGGGGCCGGGGGGTTTATATGGCTACACCTTC
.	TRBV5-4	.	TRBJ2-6	CASSLGPKVSSGANVLTF	TGTGCCAGCAGCTTGGGCCCGAAGGTTAGCTCTGGGGCCAACGTCCTGACTTTC
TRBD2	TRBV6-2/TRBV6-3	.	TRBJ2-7	CASSTGLAGRYEQYF	TGTGCCAGCAGCACCGGACTAGCGGGGCGGTACGAGCAGTACTTC
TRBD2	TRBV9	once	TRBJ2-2	CASSVPRLAGNTGELFF	TGTGCCAGCAGCGTCCCACGACTAGCGGGGAACACCGGGGAGCTGTTTTTT
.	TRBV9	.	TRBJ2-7	CASSVEQGGSYEQYF	TGTGCCAGCAGCGTAGAACAGGGAGGCTCCTACGAGCAGTACTTC
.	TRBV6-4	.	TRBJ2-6	CASSDSDSSGANVLTF	TGTGCCAGCAGTGACTCGGACTCATCTGGGGCCAACGTCCTGACTTTC
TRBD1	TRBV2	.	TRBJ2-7	CASSESGQGLLEQYF	TGTGCCAGCAGTGAAAGCGGACAGGGACTGCTCGAGCAGTACTTC
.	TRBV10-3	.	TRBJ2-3	CAISASSSQADTQYF	TGTGCCATCAGTGCCTCTTCCTCCCAGGCAGATACGCAGTATTTT
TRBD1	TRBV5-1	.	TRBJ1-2	CASSPGDRAGGYTF	TGCGCCAGCAGCCCAGGGGACAGGGCGGGTGGCTACACCTTC
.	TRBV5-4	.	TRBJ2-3	CASSLEQRTDTQYF	TGTGCCAGCAGCTTGGAACAGCGCACAGATACGCAGTATTTT
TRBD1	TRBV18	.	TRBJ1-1	CASSPGTGATEAFF	TGTGCCAGCTCACCGGGGACAGGGGCCACTGAAGCTTTCTTT
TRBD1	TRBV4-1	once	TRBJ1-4	CASSLYGTGLNEKLFF	TGCGCCAGCAGCCTTTATGGGACAGGGCTTAATGAAAAACTGTTTTTT
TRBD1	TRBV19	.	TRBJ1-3	CASSPGQGRNTIYF	TGTGCCAGTAGCCCGGGACAGGGCCGAAACACCATATATTTT
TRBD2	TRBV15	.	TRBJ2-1	CATSTTSGLLSYNEQFF	TGTGCCACCAGCACTACTAGCGGGTTACTCTCCTACAATGAGCAGTTCTTC
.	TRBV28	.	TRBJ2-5	CASIHTSGGEETQYF	TGTGCCAGCATACATACGTCCGGCGGCGAAGAGACCCAGTACTTC
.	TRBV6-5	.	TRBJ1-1	CASSYAEGTEAFF	TGTGCCAGCAGTTACGCGGAAGGGACTGAAGCTTTCTTT
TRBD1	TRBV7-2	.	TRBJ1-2	CASSPDRVGGYTF	TGTGCCAGCAGCCCGGACAGGGTCGGGGGCTACACCTTC
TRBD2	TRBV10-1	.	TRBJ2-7	CASSDEAGGPDEQYF	TGCGCCAGCAGTGACGAGGCGGGAGGGCCAGACGAGCAGTACTTC
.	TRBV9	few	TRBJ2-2	CASSIHNTGELFF	TGTGCCAGCAGCATACATAACACCGGGGAGCTGTTTTTT
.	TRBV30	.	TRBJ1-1	CAWSSPGTNTEAFF	TGTGCCTGGAGTTCCCCCGGGACTAACACTGAAGCTTTCTTT
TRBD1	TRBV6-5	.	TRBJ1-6	CASVRDSQNSPLHF	TGTGCCAGCGTGAGGGACAGTCAGAATTCACCCCTCCACTTT
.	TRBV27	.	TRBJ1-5	CASRRQGGSNQPQHF	TGTGCCAGCAGGAGGCAGGGTGGGAGCAATCAGCCCCAGCATTTT
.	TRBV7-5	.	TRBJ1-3	CVRSLERGGRPHSGNTIYF	TGTGTCAGAAGCTTAGAAAGGGGCGGCAGGCCCCACTCTGGAAACACCATATATTTT
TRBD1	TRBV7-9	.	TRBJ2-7	CASSRGTGSYEQYF	TGTGCCAGCAGCCGAGGGACAGGCTCCTACGAGCAGTACTTC
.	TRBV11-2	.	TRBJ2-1	CASSLDRGAWEQFF	TGTGCCAGCAGCTTAGATCGTGGCGCCTGGGAGCAGTTCTTC
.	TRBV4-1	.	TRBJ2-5	CASSQEQVIQETQYF	TGCGCCAGCAGCCAGGAACAGGTGATCCAAGAGACCCAGTACTTC
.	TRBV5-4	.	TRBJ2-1	CASSVRWDPYNEQFF	TGTGCCAGCAGCGTGCGGTGGGACCCCTACAATGAGCAGTTCTTC